The entry below describes one T cell receptor (beta chain). This entry belongs to a study of cytomegalovirus exposure and HLA in healthy donors. V was clipped by 3 bases and J by 7 bases, with 6 bases between them. The V gene's germline CDR1 is DFQATT and CDR2 SNEGSKA (reference sequence). The CDR3 is 11 amino acids. PCR was performed using 60 Vbeta and 13 Jbeta primers. Repertoires were generated with immunoSEQ multiplex PCR, while TCRdb's copy carries only in-frame clones and drops some. The sample shows 150,000 to 200,000 clones, roughly 84% of them seen only once. What was sequenced was PBMCs. This chain links TRBV20-1 with TRBJ1-4; D is uncertain. The source of this sequence is a boy aged 5-17 years in good health and CMV-seronegative. The CDR3 DNA sequence: TGCAGTGCTAGGAGCGGTGAAAAACTGTTTTTT. It specifies CSARSGEKLFF.